This T cell receptor (beta chain) was captured in a study of shared clonotypes between healthy human individuals. Both subsets, CD45RA+ naive and CD45RA-negative memory, were split from the CD4+ cells. The CDR3 contains 14 residues. In germline, CDR1 is MDHEN, CDR2 SYDVKM. Trimming shortened V by 6 bases and J by 2 bases, and 13 bases separated the two germline ends. Overall study findings and caveats: What naive subsets generally showed was a larger estimated richness than memory subsets showed.

About this clone itself: As yet, its antigen is unknown.

An assay was performed, and its level was deep. The protocol was immunoSEQ multiplex PCR, while the TCRdb copy is restricted to in-frame clones and leaves out a portion. This table holds hundreds of thousands of clones, 74% found once. This receptor was obtained from a woman in her 30s in good health. The chain links TRBV28 to TRBJ2-5, with no clear D. The sequenced sample was memory CD4+ T cells sorted from blood. The subset is: CD45RA-negative fraction. The CDR3: CASSPRQLQETQYF. DNA of the CDR3: TGTGCCAGCAGCCCGCGACAACTACAAGAGACCCAGTACTTC.